Listed below are T cell receptor beta chains from one sample, sequenced in a study of T cells in Graves' hyperthyroidism and ophthalmopathy. One entry per CDR3 protein, called by TCRdb with MiXCR from the multiplex PCR reads. The profile shows under 350,000 distinct CDR3 sequences, around a sixth of them singletons. The source material was blood. The receptors come from a woman aged 45-65 years with Graves' hyperthyroidism. Both conserved end residues are part of each CDR3. D genes are given only for firm matches. Clone sizes are given selectively: once, few, many, or a class where the clone is expanded.

D gene	V gene	CDR3 length	J gene	clone size	CDR3 DNA	CDR3 protein
.	TRBV15	17	TRBJ2-1	.	TGTGCCACCAGCAGAGCGGGCAGAAAGAGCTCCTACAATGAGCAGTTCTTC	CATSRAGRKSSYNEQFF
TRBD2	TRBV11-2	16	TRBJ2-3	.	TGTGCCAGCAACCCCGCAGCGGGAGTCGGGACAGATACGCAGTATTTT	CASNPAAGVGTDTQYF
.	TRBV10-3	13	TRBJ2-2	few	TGTGCCATCAGCGGCGACCCTACCGGGGAGCTGTTTTTT	CAISGDPTGELFF
.	TRBV30	13	TRBJ2-5	many	TGTGCCTGGAGTGTAAGGTTAGCAGAGACCCAGTACTTC	CAWSVRLAETQYF
.	TRBV7-9	17	TRBJ2-2	.	TGTGCCAGCAGCCACTCCGGGACTGGATATCGTGCCGGGGAGCTGTTTTTT	CASSHSGTGYRAGELFF
.	TRBV5-1	13	TRBJ2-5	few	TGCGCCAGCAGCTCAGCAACCGACGGGACCCAGTACTTC	CASSSATDGTQYF
TRBD1	TRBV11-2	14	TRBJ2-7	many	TGTGCCAGCAGCTTAGAACCGACAGGGGCCGAGCAGTACTTC	CASSLEPTGAEQYF
TRBD2	TRBV5-5	17	TRBJ2-7	.	TGTGCCAGCAGCTTGGCCCCCGGGGTAGCGGGAGGCTACGAGCAGTACTTC	CASSLAPGVAGGYEQYF
TRBD2	TRBV7-9	14	TRBJ2-7	many	TGTGCCAGCAGCTTTAGCGGGAGGGCTGACGAGCAGTACTTC	CASSFSGRADEQYF
.	TRBV7-2	17	TRBJ2-2	many	TGTGCCAGCAGCTTAGAGCGGTCTAGCGACGCCGCCGGGGAGCTGTTTTTT	CASSLERSSDAAGELFF
TRBD1	TRBV28	15	TRBJ2-4	many	TGTGCCAGCAGACCATACGACAGGGTGGGGGACATTCAGTACTTC	CASRPYDRVGDIQYF
TRBD1	TRBV5-5	15	TRBJ1-4	.	TGTGCCAGCAGCTTGCAACAGGGGCAGTTTGAAAAACTGTTTTTT	CASSLQQGQFEKLFF
TRBD2	TRBV27	14	TRBJ2-1	.	TGTGCCAGCAGTCCTTGGACTAGCGGGAGTGGAGAGTTCTTC	CASSPWTSGSGEFF
TRBD2	TRBV28	15	TRBJ2-7	many	TGTGCCAGCAGTTTAGAGCTAGCGGGAGTCGGCGAGCAGTACTTC	CASSLELAGVGEQYF
TRBD2	TRBV4-1	17	TRBJ2-3	.	TGCGCCAGCAGCCAAGATCTAGCGGGGACCTACACAGATACGCAGTATTTT	CASSQDLAGTYTDTQYF
.	TRBV12-5	14	TRBJ1-4	few	TGTGCTAGTGGGCGGGACACCAGACCCGAAAAACTGTTTTTT	CASGRDTRPEKLFF
TRBD2	TRBV20-1	17	TRBJ2-3	few	TGCAGTGCTAGAGCCGCCGGGACTAGCGGGTACACAGATACGCAGTATTTT	CSARAAGTSGYTDTQYF
.	TRBV5-5	15	TRBJ2-3	few	TGTGCCAGCAGTCCTGGGAAGTTGAACACAGATACGCAGTATTTT	CASSPGKLNTDTQYF
TRBD2	TRBV28	15	TRBJ2-5	many	TGTGCCAGCAGTTCCTCGGGACTAGCCGGAGAGACCCAGTACTTC	CASSSSGLAGETQYF
TRBD1	TRBV2	16	TRBJ2-1	.	TGTGCCAGCATTGGGACAGGGGGGAGCCCCTACAATGAGCAGTTCTTC	CASIGTGGSPYNEQFF
TRBD1	TRBV7-9	15	TRBJ2-1	few	TGTGCCAGCAGCCAGGGACAGGGGACATACAATGAGCAGTTCTTC	CASSQGQGTYNEQFF
.	TRBV27	14	TRBJ2-5	.	TGTGCCAGCAGTCTCGGGATCTCGGGGGAGACCCAGTACTTC	CASSLGISGETQYF
.	TRBV18	12	TRBJ2-1	many	TGTGCCAGCTCCCGGGACTCCAATGAGCAGTTCTTC	CASSRDSNEQFF
TRBD1	TRBV7-9	15	TRBJ1-4	few	TGTGCCAGCAGCTTAGGGACAGGGGCGGGTGAAAAACTGTTTTTT	CASSLGTGAGEKLFF
.	TRBV20-1	15	TRBJ2-3	.	TGCAGTGCTATCGACCCGGGACTGAACACAGATACGCAGTATTTT	CSAIDPGLNTDTQYF
.	TRBV28	13	TRBJ1-1	many	TGTGCCAGCACCGACACCTCGAACACTGAAGCTTTCTTT	CASTDTSNTEAFF
.	TRBV20-1	16	TRBJ2-7	many	TGCAGTGCTAGGGAAAAACGGACGCCTGGCTCCTACGAGCAGTACTTC	CSAREKRTPGSYEQYF
TRBD2	TRBV30	14	TRBJ2-3	.	TGTGCCTGGAGTGGTCTAGCGGTCACAGATACGCAGTATTTT	CAWSGLAVTDTQYF
.	TRBV7-2	15	TRBJ1-4	.	TGTGCCAGCAGTCGTTGGGCACGCCGAAATGAAAAACTGTTTTTT	CASSRWARRNEKLFF
TRBD2	TRBV6-2/TRBV6-3	15	TRBJ2-1	many	TGTGCCAGCAGTTACTTGGCTAGCGGGTACAATGAGCAGTTCTTC	CASSYLASGYNEQFF
TRBD1	TRBV28	15	TRBJ1-5	many	TGTGCCAGCAGGCCACCGGGACAGGGGTGGCAGCCCCAGCATTTT	CASRPPGQGWQPQHF
.	TRBV7-8	13	TRBJ2-5	many	TGTGCCAGCAGCTGGGGGAACCAAGAGACCCAGTACTTC	CASSWGNQETQYF
.	TRBV5-1	16	TRBJ1-4	few	TGCGCCAGCAGCTTGGGCTCGGCAGGAGTAATGGAAAAACTGTTTTTT	CASSLGSAGVMEKLFF
.	TRBV20-1	12	TRBJ1-1	many	TGCAGTGCTAGTGCCGGGAACACTGAAGCTTTCTTT	CSASAGNTEAFF
TRBD2	TRBV6-1	19	TRBJ2-7	few	TGTGCCAGCAGAGCACCCCCCGGGACTAGCGGGATCAGCTCCTACGAGCAGTACTTC	CASRAPPGTSGISSYEQYF
TRBD2	TRBV13	16	TRBJ2-1	once	TGTGCCACTGCCGGAAAAATAGCGGGGGGTTACAATGAGCAGTTCTTC	CATAGKIAGGYNEQFF
.	TRBV20-1	11	TRBJ1-4	.	TGCAGTGCTGGAGGTCTAGAAAAACTGTTTTTT	CSAGGLEKLFF
.	TRBV6-5	17	TRBJ2-1	.	TGTGCCAGCAGTTACTCCGCGGAAGGATACGGATACAATGAGCAGTTCTTC	CASSYSAEGYGYNEQFF
TRBD1	TRBV6-1	14	TRBJ1-4	.	TGTGCCAGCAGTGAACCCGGACAGGGAGGAAAACTGTTTTTT	CASSEPGQGGKLFF
.	TRBV12-3/TRBV12-4	15	TRBJ2-7	many	TGTGCCAGCAGTTTTTGGGTTCGCGATTCCTACGAGCAGTACTTC	CASSFWVRDSYEQYF
.	TRBV7-9	14	TRBJ2-7	.	TGTGCCAGCAGCAGGACGGAATCCTCCTACGAGCAGTACTTC	CASSRTESSYEQYF
.	TRBV5-1	15	TRBJ2-3	.	TGCGCCAGCAGCTTGGAGGCTTTTAGTACAGATACGCAGTATTTT	CASSLEAFSTDTQYF